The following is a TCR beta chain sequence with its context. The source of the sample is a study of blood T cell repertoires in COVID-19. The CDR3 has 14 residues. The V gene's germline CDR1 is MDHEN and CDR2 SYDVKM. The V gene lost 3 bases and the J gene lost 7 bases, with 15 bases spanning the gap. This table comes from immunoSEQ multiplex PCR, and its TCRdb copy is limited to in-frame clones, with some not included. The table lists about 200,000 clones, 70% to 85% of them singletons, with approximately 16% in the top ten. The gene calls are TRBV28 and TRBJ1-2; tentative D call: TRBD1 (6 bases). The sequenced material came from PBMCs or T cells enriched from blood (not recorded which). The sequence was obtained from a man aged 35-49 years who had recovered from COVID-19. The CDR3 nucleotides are TGTGCCAGCAGTTTGGGATGGGGCAGGGGTGGCTACACCTTC. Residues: CASSLGWGRGGYTF.